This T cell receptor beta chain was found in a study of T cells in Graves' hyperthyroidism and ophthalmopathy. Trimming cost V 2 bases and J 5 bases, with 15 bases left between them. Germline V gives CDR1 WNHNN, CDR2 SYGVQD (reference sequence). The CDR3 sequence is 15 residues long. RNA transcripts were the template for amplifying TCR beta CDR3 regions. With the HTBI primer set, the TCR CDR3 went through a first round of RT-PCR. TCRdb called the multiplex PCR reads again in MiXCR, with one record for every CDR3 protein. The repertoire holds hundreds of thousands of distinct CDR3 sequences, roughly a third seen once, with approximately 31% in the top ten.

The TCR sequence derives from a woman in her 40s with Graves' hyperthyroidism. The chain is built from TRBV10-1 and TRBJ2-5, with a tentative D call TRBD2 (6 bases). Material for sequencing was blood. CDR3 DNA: TGCGCCAGCAGTGAGGCGGGGCGCTTGAGGGAGACCCAGTACTTC. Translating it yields CASSEAGRLRETQYF.